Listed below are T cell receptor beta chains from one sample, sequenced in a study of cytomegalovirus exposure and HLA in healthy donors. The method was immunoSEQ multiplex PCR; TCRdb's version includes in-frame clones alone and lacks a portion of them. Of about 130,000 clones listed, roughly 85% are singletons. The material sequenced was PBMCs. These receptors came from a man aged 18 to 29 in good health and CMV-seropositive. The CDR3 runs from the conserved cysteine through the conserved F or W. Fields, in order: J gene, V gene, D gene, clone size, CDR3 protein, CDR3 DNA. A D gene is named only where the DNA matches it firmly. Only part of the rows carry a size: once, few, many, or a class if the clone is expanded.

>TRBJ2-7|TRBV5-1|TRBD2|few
CASRSTSGAYEQYF
TGCGCCAGCAGGTCCACTAGCGGGGCCTACGAGCAGTACTTC
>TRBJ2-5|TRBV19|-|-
CASSTWQGRETQYF
TGTGCCAGTAGTACTTGGCAGGGGAGAGAGACCCAGTACTTC
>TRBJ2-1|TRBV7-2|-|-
CASSLAIGNNEQFF
TGTGCCAGCAGCTTAGCGATCGGGAACAATGAGCAGTTCTTC
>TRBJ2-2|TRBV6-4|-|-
CASRTGSNTGELFF
TGTGCCAGCAGGACAGGCTCCAACACCGGGGAGCTGTTTTTT
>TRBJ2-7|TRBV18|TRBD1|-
CASSVGQGSGYEQYF
TGTGCCAGCTCAGTGGGACAGGGGTCAGGCTACGAGCAGTACTTC
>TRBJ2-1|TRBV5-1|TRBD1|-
CASSLLPGTGEYNEQFF
TGCGCCAGCAGCTTACTCCCCGGGACAGGGGAATACAATGAGCAGTTCTTC
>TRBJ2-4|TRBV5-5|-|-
CASSFSTSLGDIQYF
TGTGCCAGCAGTTTCTCGACCTCCCTAGGGGACATTCAGTACTTC
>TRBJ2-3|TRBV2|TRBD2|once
CASSEPGGVPDTQYF
TGTGCCAGCAGTGAACCGGGGGGGGTTCCAGATACGCAGTATTTT
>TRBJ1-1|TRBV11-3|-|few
CASSLGPGVAFF
TGTGCCAGCAGCTTGGGACCAGGGGTAGCTTTCTTT
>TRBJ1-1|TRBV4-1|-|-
CASSLQVNTEAFF
TGCGCCAGCAGCCTACAGGTAAACACTGAAGCTTTCTTT
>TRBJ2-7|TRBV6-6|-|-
CASSFTVSSYEQYF
TGTGCCAGCAGTTTTACGGTGTCGTCCTACGAGCAGTACTTC
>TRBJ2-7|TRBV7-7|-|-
CASSLDPSHEQYF
TGTGCCAGCAGCTTAGATCCGTCCCACGAGCAGTACTTC
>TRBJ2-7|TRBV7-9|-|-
CASSGGGGLSSYEQYF
TGTGCCAGCAGCGGAGGGGGGGGCCTAAGCTCCTACGAGCAGTACTTC
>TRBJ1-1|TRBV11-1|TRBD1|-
CASTPSSGTANTEAFF
TGTGCCAGCACCCCCTCTTCCGGGACAGCGAACACTGAAGCTTTCTTT
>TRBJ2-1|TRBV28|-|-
CASSLQGLSYNEQFF
TGTGCCAGCAGTTTACAGGGCCTATCCTACAATGAGCAGTTCTTC
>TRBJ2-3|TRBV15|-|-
CATSRDRRTSADTQYF
TGTGCCACCAGCAGAGATAGGAGGACGTCCGCGGATACGCAGTATTTT
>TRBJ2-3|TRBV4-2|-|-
CASRWGAGDTDTQYF
TGTGCCAGCAGATGGGGGGCGGGGGACACAGATACGCAGTATTTT
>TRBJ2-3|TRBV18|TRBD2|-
CASSPELAGEDTQYF
TGTGCCAGCTCACCCGAACTAGCGGGGGAAGATACGCAGTATTTT
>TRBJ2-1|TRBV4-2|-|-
CASSRDRGAPGDQQFF
TGTGCCAGCAGCCGCGATCGGGGGGCCCCGGGGGATCAGCAGTTCTTC
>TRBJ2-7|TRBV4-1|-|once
CASSHAGKAYEQYF
TGCGCCAGCAGCCATGCAGGGAAGGCCTACGAGCAGTACTTC
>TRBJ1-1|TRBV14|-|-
CASREGVDTEAFF
TGTGCCAGCAGGGAAGGGGTGGACACTGAAGCTTTCTTT
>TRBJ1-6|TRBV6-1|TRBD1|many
CASSAETGGNSPLHF
TGTGCCAGCAGTGCGGAGACAGGGGGCAATTCACCCCTCCACTTT
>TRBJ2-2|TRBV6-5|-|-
CASSRRNTGELFF
TGTGCCAGCAGTCGCAGGAACACCGGGGAGCTGTTTTTT
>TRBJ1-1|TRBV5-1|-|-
CASSRMTDTEAFF
TGCGCCAGCAGCCGAATGACAGACACTGAAGCTTTCTTT
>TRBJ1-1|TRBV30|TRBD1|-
CAWLPSDRERSWAFF
TGTGCCTGGCTGCCCTCGGACAGGGAAAGATCATGGGCTTTCTTT
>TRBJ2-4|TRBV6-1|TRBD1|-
CASSAGQGLAKNIQYF
TGTGCCAGCAGTGCCGGACAGGGTCTAGCCAAAAACATTCAGTACTTC
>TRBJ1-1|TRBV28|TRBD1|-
CASSWGTGFTEAFF
TGTGCCAGCAGTTGGGGGACAGGGTTCACTGAAGCTTTCTTT
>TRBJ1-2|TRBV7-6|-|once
CASSLGTGIYGYTF
TGTGCCAGCAGCTTAGGAACAGGGATCTATGGCTACACCTTC
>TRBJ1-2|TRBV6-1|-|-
CASSEPGLHPDGYTF
TGTGCCAGCAGTGAACCGGGACTCCACCCAGATGGCTACACCTTC
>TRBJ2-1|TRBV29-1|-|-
CSARGDEQFF
TGCAGCGCCAGGGGTGATGAGCAGTTCTTC
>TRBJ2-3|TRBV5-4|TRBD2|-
CASSLETSGGDTQYF
TGTGCCAGCAGCTTGGAGACTAGCGGGGGGGATACGCAGTATTTT
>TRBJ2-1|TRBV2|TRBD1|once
CASYTDRGSYNEQFF
TGTGCCAGCTACACGGACAGGGGGTCCTACAATGAGCAGTTCTTC
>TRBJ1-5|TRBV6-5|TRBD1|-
CASRGQGGNQPQHF
TGTGCCAGCAGGGGACAGGGTGGCAATCAGCCCCAGCATTTT
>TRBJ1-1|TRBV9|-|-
CASSVEAGGRGRYTEAFF
TGTGCCAGCAGCGTAGAGGCGGGGGGGAGGGGAAGGTATACTGAAGCTTTCTTT
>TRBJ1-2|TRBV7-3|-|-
CSSSLERAYGYTF
TGTTCCAGCAGCTTAGAGAGGGCGTATGGCTACACCTTC
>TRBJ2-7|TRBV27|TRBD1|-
CASSSPGGYAYEQYF
TGTGCCAGCAGTTCCCCAGGGGGATACGCGTACGAGCAGTACTTC
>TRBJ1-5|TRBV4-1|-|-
CASSQQPGENQPQHF
TGCGCCAGCAGCCAACAGCCGGGGGAAAATCAGCCCCAGCATTTT
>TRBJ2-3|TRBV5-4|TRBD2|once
CASSPPGLAGADTQYF
TGTGCCAGCAGCCCTCCGGGACTAGCGGGGGCAGATACGCAGTATTTT
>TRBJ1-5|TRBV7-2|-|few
CASSLMRQPQHF
TGTGCCAGCAGCTTAATGCGACAGCCCCAGCATTTT
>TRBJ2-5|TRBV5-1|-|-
CASSFEGRKETQYF
TGCGCCAGCAGCTTCGAAGGGAGGAAAGAGACCCAGTACTTC